This TCR beta chain was sequenced during a study of cytomegalovirus exposure and HLA in healthy donors. Overall study context: A preliminary data release comprised 91 million or so unique TCRs obtained from HLA-typed donors.

A multiplex PCR was run with 60 Vbeta primers and 13 Jbeta primers. The method was immunoSEQ multiplex PCR; TCRdb's version includes in-frame clones alone and lacks a portion of them. Of around 250,000 clones listed, about 90% are singletons. Remarks on this clone: Antigen: not known.

The CDR3 is 14 residues long. The V and J ends lost 6 bases and 4 bases respectively, with 15 bases between them. CDR1 is LNHDA and CDR2 is SQIVND in the germline V gene (reference sequence). Study findings and constraints: Under in vitro conditions, a few CMV-associated chains were confirmed as specific for CMV antigens.

This receptor was taken from a girl aged 2-15 years in good health and CMV-seronegative. Sample: PBMCs. The rearrangement joins TRBV19 to TRBJ1-1, with a weak D call TRBD1 (6 bases). The CDR3 is CASSARGQSTEAFF. CDR3 nucleotide sequence: TGTGCCAGTAGCGCCAGGGGCCAAAGCACTGAAGCTTTCTTT.